This is a list of T cell receptor beta chains from one sample in a study of T cell responses to AZD1222 COVID-19 vaccine. The repertoire was sequenced with immunoSEQ multiplex PCR; TCRdb's copy has only in-frame clones and lacks some. The sample has 90,000 to 100,000 clones, around 90% seen once. The sample here was peripheral blood, taken on day 0 of AZD1222 vaccination. These receptors all come from an adult in good health. Both conserved end residues are part of each CDR3. D genes are given only for firm matches. Clone size, where shown, is once, few, many, or a class for clones that have expanded.

clone_size: once
d_call: .
j_call: TRBJ2-5
v_call: TRBV10-2
cdr3_aa: CASSGGSTRKQETQYF
cdr3_nt: TGCGCCAGCAGTGGTGGGTCCACCAGAAAACAAGAGACCCAGTACTTC

clone_size: .
d_call: .
j_call: TRBJ1-1
v_call: TRBV18
cdr3_aa: CASSPPLAHEAEAFF
cdr3_nt: TGTGCCAGCTCACCCCCTTTAGCACACGAAGCTGAAGCTTTCTTT

clone_size: .
d_call: .
j_call: TRBJ1-1
v_call: TRBV12-3/TRBV12-4
cdr3_aa: CASSFSGVGAFF
cdr3_nt: TGTGCCAGCAGTTTTTCCGGGGTCGGGGCTTTCTTT

clone_size: .
d_call: TRBD1
j_call: TRBJ1-3
v_call: TRBV15
cdr3_aa: CATSRALLGQARNTIYF
cdr3_nt: TGTGCCACCAGCAGAGCTCTACTTGGACAGGCAAGAAACACCATATATTTT

clone_size: .
d_call: .
j_call: TRBJ2-7
v_call: TRBV28
cdr3_aa: CASSLVGYEQYF
cdr3_nt: TGTGCCAGCAGTTTGGTGGGGTACGAGCAGTACTTC

clone_size: once
d_call: TRBD1
j_call: TRBJ1-2
v_call: TRBV5-1
cdr3_aa: CASSSTTGDGYTF
cdr3_nt: TGCGCCAGCAGCTCCACGACAGGGGATGGCTACACCTTC

clone_size: once
d_call: .
j_call: TRBJ1-1
v_call: TRBV19
cdr3_aa: CASSIGEGIGAFF
cdr3_nt: TGTGCCAGTAGTATTGGTGAAGGGATTGGGGCTTTCTTT

clone_size: .
d_call: .
j_call: TRBJ1-2
v_call: TRBV12-3/TRBV12-4
cdr3_aa: CASSFYLPGLFF
cdr3_nt: TGTGCCAGCAGTTTTTACCTACCGGGCCTCTTCTTC

clone_size: .
d_call: TRBD2
j_call: TRBJ2-3
v_call: TRBV7-8
cdr3_aa: CASSLGLAYTQYF
cdr3_nt: TGTGCCAGCAGCTTAGGACTAGCATATACGCAGTATTTT

clone_size: .
d_call: TRBD1
j_call: TRBJ1-3
v_call: TRBV14
cdr3_aa: CASSQTGGEGNTIYF
cdr3_nt: TGTGCCAGCAGCCAAACAGGGGGCGAAGGCAACACCATATATTTT

clone_size: .
d_call: .
j_call: TRBJ1-1
v_call: TRBV7-9
cdr3_aa: CASSSHLLNTEAFF
cdr3_nt: TGTGCCAGCAGCTCCCACCTCCTGAACACTGAAGCTTTCTTT

clone_size: .
d_call: .
j_call: TRBJ1-3
v_call: TRBV28
cdr3_aa: CASSLSGSWAGNTIYF
cdr3_nt: TGTGCCAGCAGTTTATCTGGGAGCTGGGCTGGAAACACCATATATTTT

clone_size: .
d_call: TRBD1
j_call: TRBJ2-7
v_call: TRBV13
cdr3_aa: CASSYTGVSYEQYF
cdr3_nt: TGTGCCAGCAGCTACACAGGGGTCTCCTACGAGCAGTACTTC

clone_size: once
d_call: .
j_call: TRBJ2-2
v_call: TRBV18
cdr3_aa: CASSPSTFAGELFF
cdr3_nt: TGTGCCAGCTCACCATCTACGTTTGCCGGGGAGCTGTTTTTT

clone_size: .
d_call: .
j_call: TRBJ1-2
v_call: TRBV12-3/TRBV12-4
cdr3_aa: CASSLGGYTF
cdr3_nt: TGTGCCAGCAGCCTTGGCGGCTACACCTTC

clone_size: .
d_call: .
j_call: TRBJ1-4
v_call: TRBV11-2
cdr3_aa: CASSLRAGGATNEKLFF
cdr3_nt: TGTGCCAGCAGCTTACGTGCGGGGGGCGCAACTAATGAAAAACTGTTTTTT

clone_size: once
d_call: TRBD2
j_call: TRBJ2-3
v_call: TRBV9
cdr3_aa: CASSVVSGGPDTQYF
cdr3_nt: TGTGCCAGCAGCGTAGTAAGCGGGGGCCCAGATACGCAGTATTTT

clone_size: .
d_call: TRBD2
j_call: TRBJ2-7
v_call: TRBV28
cdr3_aa: CASSSSGTSYEQYF
cdr3_nt: TGTGCCAGCAGTTCTAGCGGGACTAGTTACGAGCAGTACTTC

clone_size: .
d_call: TRBD2
j_call: TRBJ2-3
v_call: TRBV2
cdr3_aa: CASSVGGRGQYF
cdr3_nt: TGTGCCAGCAGTGTGGGGGGGAGAGGGCAGTATTTT

clone_size: .
d_call: TRBD2
j_call: TRBJ2-1
v_call: TRBV28
cdr3_aa: CASSTGTSGGWNEQFF
cdr3_nt: TGTGCCAGCAGTACCGGGACTAGCGGGGGGTGGAATGAGCAGTTCTTC

clone_size: .
d_call: .
j_call: TRBJ2-6
v_call: TRBV4-3
cdr3_aa: CASSQEVGGSGANVLTF
cdr3_nt: TGCGCCAGCAGCCAAGAAGTAGGTGGCTCTGGGGCCAACGTCCTGACTTTC

clone_size: once
d_call: TRBD1
j_call: TRBJ1-5
v_call: TRBV13
cdr3_aa: CASSLGQGSNQPQHF
cdr3_nt: TGTGCCAGCAGCCTGGGACAGGGGAGCAATCAGCCCCAGCATTTT